These T cell receptor beta chains were read from a single sample in a study of CD8 T cells in Susac syndrome. TCRdb called the immunoSEQ multiplex PCR reads again in MiXCR, with one record for every CDR3 protein. The profile shows tens of thousands of distinct CDR3 sequences, 90% to 95% of them singletons. Input material: CD4+ T cells from PBMCs. These receptors all stem from a human donor with Susac syndrome. CDR3s include the opening cysteine and the closing phenylalanine or tryptophan. D genes are given only for firm matches. Clone size is given for some rows only: seen once, a few or many times, or a class if the clone is expanded.

V	J	D	size	CDR3	DNA
TRBV12-3/TRBV12-4	TRBJ2-3	NA	once	CATNGPGDTQYF	TGTGCCACCAACGGGCCCGGAGATACGCAGTATTTT
TRBV28	TRBJ1-3	TRBD1	NA	CASSPGTAPDTIYF	TGTGCCAGCAGTCCGGGGACAGCCCCGGACACCATATATTTT
TRBV5-1	TRBJ2-3	TRBD1	NA	CASSLAPQGRTDTQYF	TGCGCCAGCAGCTTGGCCCCACAGGGGCGCACAGATACGCAGTATTTT
TRBV3-1	TRBJ1-6	NA	NA	CASSQDLIEWGSPLHF	TGTGCCAGCAGCCAAGATTTAATCGAATGGGGATCACCCCTCCACTTT
TRBV7-2	TRBJ2-2	NA	NA	CASSLNTNTGELFF	TGTGCCAGCAGCTTAAATACGAACACCGGGGAGCTGTTTTTT
TRBV28	TRBJ2-7	TRBD1	NA	CASSGQAPSYEQYF	TGTGCCAGCAGTGGACAGGCCCCCTCCTACGAGCAGTACTTC
TRBV3-1	TRBJ2-1	NA	NA	CASSQVGAQIF	TGTGCCAGCAGCCAAGTGGGGGCCCAGATCTTC
TRBV4-1	TRBJ2-5	NA	NA	CASSHWAYRLGTQETQYF	TGCGCCAGCAGCCACTGGGCTTACCGACTAGGGACCCAAGAGACCCAGTACTTC
TRBV7-2	TRBJ2-7	TRBD1	NA	CASSPDRASYEQYF	TGTGCCAGCAGCCCCGACAGGGCTTCCTACGAGCAGTACTTC
TRBV20-1	TRBJ1-1	NA	few	CSVTQTFMNTEAFF	TGCAGTGTTACGCAGACCTTCATGAACACTGAAGCTTTCTTT
TRBV11-2	TRBJ2-7	NA	NA	CASSPVRGPTYEQYF	TGTGCCAGCAGCCCCGTACGGGGGCCAACCTACGAGCAGTACTTC
TRBV28	TRBJ2-6	NA	NA	CASSVKSSGANVLTF	TGTGCCAGCAGTGTTAAGAGCTCTGGGGCCAACGTCCTGACTTTC
TRBV14	TRBJ2-7	TRBD1	NA	CASSQRLRDSGYEQYF	TGTGCCAGCAGCCAAAGACTCCGGGACAGCGGCTACGAGCAGTACTTC
TRBV28	TRBJ1-2	NA	NA	CASSFGADGYTF	TGTGCCAGCAGTTTTGGGGCAGATGGCTACACCTTC
TRBV20-1	TRBJ1-4	NA	NA	CSARRGSGKLFF	TGCAGTGCTAGAAGAGGGTCTGGAAAACTGTTTTTT
TRBV6-2/TRBV6-3	TRBJ2-2	TRBD1	NA	CASMTGTLMAGELFF	TGTGCCAGCATGACAGGGACCCTGATGGCCGGGGAGCTGTTTTTT
TRBV28	TRBJ2-3	TRBD1	NA	CASNPGQGGQYF	TGTGCCAGCAATCCGGGACAGGGCGGGCAGTATTTT
TRBV28	TRBJ1-6	NA	NA	CASSLFRVDSPLHF	TGTGCCAGCAGTTTATTCCGTGTTGACTCACCCCTCCACTTT
TRBV13	TRBJ2-2	TRBD2	NA	CASSTGLFTGELFF	TGTGCCAGCAGCACGGGACTATTCACCGGGGAGCTGTTTTTT
TRBV12-3/TRBV12-4	TRBJ2-5	TRBD2	NA	CASSKIGTSGGWTQYF	TGTGCCAGCAGTAAAATCGGGACTAGCGGGGGTTGGACCCAGTACTTC
TRBV24-1	TRBJ1-6	NA	few	CATPPNSPLHF	TGTGCCACCCCACCAAATTCACCCCTCCACTTT
TRBV28	TRBJ2-3	NA	NA	CATSGPPFTDTQYF	TGTGCCACTTCGGGTCCCCCGTTCACAGATACGCAGTATTTT
TRBV19	TRBJ2-3	NA	NA	CASSIASGGRGTDTQYF	TGTGCCAGTAGTATAGCGAGTGGGGGGCGCGGCACAGATACGCAGTATTTT
TRBV2	TRBJ1-4	NA	NA	CASSASLGRGNEKLFF	TGTGCCAGCAGTGCATCCCTAGGGCGAGGGAATGAAAAACTGTTTTTT
TRBV7-2	TRBJ1-6	NA	NA	CASSFRTELGTLHF	TGTGCCAGCAGCTTTCGAACAGAGCTAGGGACCCTCCACTTT
TRBV4-3	TRBJ2-6	NA	NA	CASSQAISGANVLTF	TGCGCCAGCAGCCAAGCGATCTCTGGGGCCAACGTCCTGACTTTC
TRBV25-1	TRBJ2-3	NA	NA	CARRPVRPDTQYF	TGTGCCAGGAGACCCGTGCGACCCGATACGCAGTATTTT
TRBV4-2	TRBJ1-2	NA	NA	CASSQSLGATNYGYTF	TGTGCCAGCAGCCAATCTTTAGGTGCAACTAACTATGGCTACACCTTC
TRBV9	TRBJ2-1	NA	NA	CASSFWDSSSYNEQFF	TGTGCCAGCAGCTTCTGGGACTCCAGCTCCTACAATGAGCAGTTCTTC
TRBV7-6	TRBJ2-2	NA	NA	CASSSRLGTGELFF	TGTGCCAGCAGCTCCCGCTTGGGGACCGGGGAGCTGTTTTTT
TRBV7-3	TRBJ2-7	NA	NA	CASSDRTTPYEQYF	TGTGCCAGCAGCGACAGGACAACTCCCTACGAGCAGTACTTC
TRBV27	TRBJ1-1	NA	NA	CASSRPGRGNTEAFF	TGTGCCAGCAGTCGACCAGGGCGTGGGAACACTGAAGCTTTCTTT
TRBV30	TRBJ2-1	NA	NA	CAWSVQGLEQFF	TGTGCCTGGAGTGTACAAGGGCTTGAGCAGTTCTTC
TRBV20-1	TRBJ1-5	NA	NA	CSARPGDSNQPQHF	TGCAGTGCTAGACCAGGGGATAGCAATCAGCCCCAGCATTTT
TRBV12-3/TRBV12-4	TRBJ2-5	NA	NA	CASSSYDTTQETQYF	TGTGCCAGCAGTTCCTACGATACTACCCAAGAGACCCAGTACTTC
TRBV28	TRBJ2-2	TRBD2	NA	CASSFRASGGTGELFF	TGTGCCAGCAGTTTCCGGGCCTCGGGAGGCACCGGGGAGCTGTTTTTT
TRBV9	TRBJ2-5	NA	NA	CASSPLGAYQETQYF	TGTGCCAGCAGCCCCCTGGGGGCGTACCAAGAGACCCAGTACTTC
TRBV6-2/TRBV6-3	TRBJ2-3	TRBD1	NA	CASSYQLDRVVTTDTQYF	TGTGCCAGCAGTTACCAACTCGACAGGGTCGTGACCACAGATACGCAGTATTTT
TRBV9	TRBJ2-3	NA	NA	CASSVNPSSTDTQYF	TGTGCCAGCAGCGTAAACCCTTCGAGCACAGATACGCAGTATTTT
TRBV5-5	TRBJ2-1	NA	NA	CASSWSAGTYNEQFF	TGTGCCAGCAGCTGGAGCGCGGGGACCTACAATGAGCAGTTCTTC